The 21 T cell receptor beta chains presented below share a single source sample, sequenced in a study of blood T cell repertoires in COVID-19. Sequencing used immunoSEQ multiplex PCR; TCRdb keeps in-frame clones, though not all of them. The sample carries approximately 340,000 clones, roughly 90% recorded once. The sequenced sample consisted of PBMCs or T cells enriched from blood (not recorded which). These receptors originate from a woman aged 40 to 55 who had been exposed to COVID-19.

This rearrangement joins TRBV19 to TRBJ2-7, with 7 bases fitting TRBD2. Looked up from germline, CDR1 is LNHDA and CDR2 is SQIVND (reference sequence). V trimming: 5 bases; J trimming: 3 bases; junction bases outside the gene matches: 10. This CDR3 contains 15 residues. The CDR3 DNA follows: TGTGCCAGTAGTCCCGGCGGGGGTGGGGGCTACGAGCAGTACTTC. Its protein is CASSPGGGGGYEQYF.

The gene calls are TRBV3-1 (or the pseudogene TRBV3-2) and TRBJ2-7; a weak D match, TRBD1 (6 bases). CDR1 is LGHDT, CDR2 YNNKEL, per germline (reference sequence). This CDR3 is 14 amino acids long. Trimming shortened V by 4 bases and J by 5 bases, and 15 bases separated the two germline ends. CDR3 DNA: TGTGCCAGCAGCCCGTCTTACAGGGTACACGAGCAGTACTTC. As protein: CASSPSYRVHEQYF.

The chain uses TRBV3-1 (or the pseudogene TRBV3-2) and TRBJ1-3; D not resolved. The germline CDR1 and CDR2 sequences are LGHDT and YNNKEL (reference sequence). The CDR3 consists of 14 residues. The germline V and J ends were trimmed by 4 bases and 3 bases, with 10 bases remaining between them. Written as DNA, the CDR3 is TGTGCCAGCAGCCCACTTACTCTTGGAAACACCATATATTTT. Translating it yields CASSPLTLGNTIYF.

The rearrangement uses TRBV19 and TRBJ2-3, with 10 bases aligning to TRBD1. Germline V CDR1 and CDR2: LNHDA, SQIVND (reference sequence). The V and J ends lost 6 bases and 3 bases, in that order; junction bases with no gene match: 6. The CDR3 contains 15 residues. CDR3 amino acids: CASRTGGISTDTQYF. DNA of the CDR3: TGTGCCAGTAGGACAGGGGGCATCTCTACAGATACGCAGTATTTT.

This sequence joins TRBV19 and TRBJ2-2, with 7 nucleotides matching TRBD2. The CDR3 is 17 amino acids. Germline V gives CDR1 LNHDA, CDR2 SQIVND (reference sequence). Trimming removed 7 bases from V and 2 bases from J; junction bases left unmatched: 13. CDR3 amino acids: CASKKLQGRGNTGELFF. CDR3 bases: TGTGCCAGTAAAAAATTGCAAGGGAGGGGTAACACCGGGGAGCTGTTTTTT.

The rearrangement joins TRBV10-3 to TRBJ1-2, with 7 positions matching TRBD1. The V segment lost 10 bases and the J segment 1 base; nucleotides outside the gene matches: 12. Germline CDR1 reads ENHRY; CDR2 reads SYGVKD. This CDR3 contains 15 residues. The CDR3 DNA reads as TGTGCCACCACCCTAACAGGGGTCGATAACTATGGCTACACCTTC. This translates into CATTLTGVDNYGYTF.

The chain combines TRBV19 with TRBJ1-1, with TRBD1 identical over 7 bases. The junction had 13 bases not matched to a gene; V was cut back by 8 bases and J by 1 base. The CDR3 is 16 residues long. CDR1 is LNHDA, CDR2 SQIVND, per germline (reference sequence). CDR3 protein: CASCETGRMRNTEAFF. CDR3 sequence (DNA): TGTGCCAGTTGTGAGACAGGGAGGATGCGGAACACTGAAGCTTTCTTT.

The chain joins TRBV20-1 to TRBJ1-2; D is possibly TRBD1 (6 bases). The germline V gene has CDR1 DFQATT and CDR2 SNEGSKA (reference sequence). CDR3 size: 14 residues. Trimming shortened V by 3 bases and J by 4 bases, and 15 bases separated the two germline ends. The CDR3 spells CSASAGQSAYGYTF. In DNA, the CDR3 is TGCAGTGCTAGTGCCGGACAGTCCGCCTATGGCTACACCTTC.

This chain links TRBV19 with TRBJ2-7; 8 bases match TRBD1. Losses at the gene ends were 6 bases for V and 6 bases for J; bases not matched to a gene: 7. The CDR3 spans 13 residues. Germline V lookup: CDR1 LNHDA, CDR2 SQIVND (reference sequence). The CDR3 DNA follows: TGTGCCAGTAGCCCACAGGGGGTCCGCGAGCAGTACTTC. This translates into CASSPQGVREQYF. Together with reference TRBV19 and TRBJ2-7, the CDR3 gives the full variable domain: DGGITQSPKYLFRKEGQNVTLSCEQNLNHDAMYWYRQDPGQGLRLIYYSQIVNDFQKGDIAEGYSVSREKKESFPLTVTSAQKNPTAFYLCASSPQGVREQYFGPGTRLTVT.

CDR3 sequence: CASSQKYNNEQFF. DNA for the CDR3: TGTGCCAGCAGCCAAAAATACAACAATGAGCAGTTCTTC. The chain combines TRBV3-1 (or the pseudogene TRBV3-2) with TRBJ2-1, with D unclear. Deletions cut 2 bases from V and 5 bases from J, with 7 bases between. Germline V gives CDR1 LGHDT, CDR2 YNNKEL (reference sequence). This CDR3 has 13 amino acids.

The chain links TRBV12-3 or TRBV12-4 to TRBJ1-2, with D maybe TRBD1 (5 bases). V shed 3 bases and J shed 6 bases, with 11 bases lying between them. CDR3 length: 13 amino acids. As DNA, the CDR3 is TGTGCCAGCAGTTTTGGCAGGGTCAATGGCTACACCTTC. Protein sequence: CASSFGRVNGYTF.

The gene calls are TRBV25-1 and TRBJ2-1; perhaps TRBD2 as D (5 bases). This CDR3 contains 14 residues. The V gene lost 3 bases and the J gene lost 6 bases, with 12 bases spanning the gap. From germline, CDR1 is MGHDK and CDR2 SYGVNS. CDR3 sequence: CASSDPGIPNEQFF. Here the CDR3 DNA reads TGTGCCAGCAGTGATCCGGGGATTCCCAATGAGCAGTTCTTC. The whole variable domain, filled in from reference TRBV25-1 and TRBJ2-1, reads EADIYQTPRYLVIGTGKKITLECSQTMGHDKMYWYQQDPGMELHLIHYSYGVNSTEKGDLSSESTVSRIRTEHFPLTLESARPSHTSQYLCASSDPGIPNEQFFGPGTRLTVL.

The chain links TRBV27 to TRBJ1-5; TRBD1 matches 12 bases. V lost 6 bases and J lost 7; bases outside the gene matches: 16. This CDR3 is built from 18 residues. CDR1 is MNHEY, CDR2 SMNVEV, per germline (reference sequence). CDR3 DNA: TGTGCCAGCAGCCCTTGGATTACGGGACAGGGGGCTGAACAGCCCCAGCATTTT. This codes for CASSPWITGQGAEQPQHF.

This clone was detected once. The rearrangement uses TRBV11-3 and TRBJ2-4; D might be TRBD2 (6 bases). This CDR3 has 14 amino acids. Trimming removed 2 bases at V and 10 bases at J, with 15 bases between. Germline values: CDR1 SGHNT, CDR2 YENEEA. As DNA, the CDR3 is TGTGCCAGCAGCTTACGAGAGCGGGTTGGTATTCAGTACTTC. Its protein is CASSLRERVGIQYF.

V usage is TRBV18 and J usage is TRBJ2-5, with 9 nucleotides matching TRBD2. This CDR3 is built from 15 residues. Germline V CDR1 and CDR2: KGHSH, LQKENI. The trim removed 1 base at V and 4 bases at J, leaving 4 bases unmatched. CDR3 sequence reads: CASSPQRGDRETQYF. DNA for the CDR3: TGTGCCAGCTCACCACAGCGGGGGGATCGAGAGACCCAGTACTTC. The complete variable domain, with remaining parts taken from reference TRBV18 and TRBJ2-5, reads NAGVMQNPRHLVRRRGQEARLRCSPMKGHSHVYWYRQLPEEGLKFMVYLQKENIIDESGMPKERFSAEFPKEGPSILRIQQVVRGDSAAYFCASSPQRGDRETQYFGPGTRLLVL.

The rearrangement links TRBV6-1 to TRBJ1-3, with D maybe TRBD1 (5 bases). The CDR3 runs to 17 residues. Germline loops: CDR1 MNHNS, CDR2 SASEGT. Deletions cut 0 bases from V and 4 bases from J, with 16 bases between. CDR3 sequence: CASSEAVGRARGNTIYF. The CDR3 bases are TGTGCCAGCAGTGAAGCGGTCGGCAGGGCGCGGGGAAACACCATATATTTT.

J is TRBJ2-3 and V is TRBV11-2; TRBD2 agrees at 8 bases. Trimming removed 5 bases from V and 1 base from J; junction bases left unmatched: 2. The germline V gene has CDR1 SGHAT and CDR2 FQNNGV. This CDR3 has 14 amino acids. The CDR3 region is CASSGAGGTDTQYF. Written as DNA, the CDR3 is TGTGCCAGCAGCGGAGCGGGGGGCACAGATACGCAGTATTTT.

This clone was observed a single time. The chain recombines TRBV6-5 with TRBJ2-1, with D perhaps TRBD1 (6 bases). The CDR3 runs 15 residues. Trimming took off 8 bases at V and 0 bases at J, with 14 bases between the two ends. CDR1 and CDR2 (germline): MNHEY, SVGAGI. CDR3 bases: TGTGCCAGCCTAGCCGGGACAACCTCCTACAATGAGCAGTTCTTC. Translated, it gives CASLAGTTSYNEQFF.

This clone showed up just once. This chain joins TRBV19 and TRBJ1-5; D is perhaps TRBD1 (6 bases). Trimming took off 10 bases at V and 6 bases at J, with 19 bases between the two ends. The CDR3 sequence is 14 residues long. Germline assignment: CDR1 LNHDA and CDR2 SQIVND (reference sequence). The CDR3 DNA reads TGTGCCACTCGCCCGGGACATGGAGTTCAGCCCCAGCATTTT. Protein sequence: CATRPGHGVQPQHF.

V is TRBV7-2 and J is TRBJ1-1; 8 bases match TRBD1. The CDR3 runs 15 residues. V lost 5 bases, J lost 2 bases, and 7 bases stayed unmatched. Germline lookup yields CDR1 SGHTA and CDR2 FQGNSA. The CDR3 DNA sequence: TGTGCCAGCAGCATAACAGACAGGGGAAACACTGAAGCTTTCTTT. As protein: CASSITDRGNTEAFF.

This sequence joins TRBV18 and TRBJ1-1; unclear D gene. V was trimmed by 3 bases and J by 1 base, leaving 9 bases between them. The CDR3 has 14 residues. In germline, CDR1 is KGHSH, CDR2 LQKENI. The DNA for the CDR3 is TGTGCCAGCTCACCCCAAGCCCAGAACACTGAAGCTTTCTTT. Amino acids: CASSPQAQNTEAFF.